This TCR beta chain was captured by sequencing in a study of T cells after yellow fever vaccination. Overall study: With SMART-Seq v4 Ultra Low Input, the fractions containing low cell numbers were prepared.

In making TCR cDNA, 5'RACE template switching added a universal primer site and UMIs to it. MiXCR was run by TCRdb on the 5' RACE reads, yielding one entry per CDR3 protein. The table shows approximately 510,000 distinct CDR3 sequences, with around a fifth occurring only once. This clonotype was seen a few times. CDR3 size: 12 residues. Germline assignment: CDR1 SQVTM and CDR2 ANQGSEA. The V and J ends lost 6 bases and 1 base respectively, with 9 bases between them. The TCR sequence derives from a man younger than 35 who received the YFV17D yellow fever vaccine. The sample consisted of PBMCs, taken 20 to 25 days after the first yellow fever vaccination. The chain recombines TRBV29-1 with TRBJ1-1; D gene ambiguous. The CDR3 DNA sequence: TGCAGCGTGATACCCCGGAACACTGAAGCTTTCTTT. Its translation is CSVIPRNTEAFF.